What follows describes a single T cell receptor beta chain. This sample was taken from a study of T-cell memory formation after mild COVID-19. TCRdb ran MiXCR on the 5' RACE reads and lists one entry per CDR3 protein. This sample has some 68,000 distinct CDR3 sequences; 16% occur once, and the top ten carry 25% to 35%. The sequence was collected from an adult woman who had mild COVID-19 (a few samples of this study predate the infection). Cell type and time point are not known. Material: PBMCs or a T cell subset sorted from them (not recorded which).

The CDR3 DNA follows: TGTGCCAGCCCAGAGGCAGCCGGCTACACCTTC. Translating gives CASPEAAGYTF. This sequence joins TRBV7-2 and TRBJ1-2; the D is unclear. V was pared by 8 bases and J by 8 bases, with 12 bases between. Germline CDR1 is SGHTA and CDR2 is FQGNSA. CDR3 size: 11 residues.